The clone carrying this TCR beta chain was picked up many times. This record comes from a study of response to subunit inactivated influenza vaccine. The V gene lost 1 base and the J gene lost 0 bases, with 20 bases spanning the gap. Germline V lookup: CDR1 SGHRS, CDR2 YFSETQ. The CDR3 is made up of 19 amino acids. TCRdb redid the calling of the RT-PCR reads with MiXCR, one entry per CDR3 protein. The data contain more than 450,000 distinct CDR3 sequences, approximately 11% of them singletons. Separately, the same data were catalogued under a study of T cells expressing NK-cell markers. Per that study: A 5'RACE template switching approach incorporating UMIs was used to make TCR beta cDNA. One observes that, in several donors, these clonotypes were also the leading ones within the CD3+CD56-NKG2C+ fraction. Clones of NKG2C+ T cells that had expanded were of unclear HCMV specificity.

This clonotype originated in a man aged 45 to 65 who received an inactivated influenza vaccine. The chain joins TRBV5-1 to TRBJ1-3; maybe TRBD1 (5 bases). The source was PBMCs from blood, collected on the day of vaccination. The CDR3 DNA sequence: TGCGCCAGCAGCTTGAACTCCGATAGGGACTACCGCTCTGGAAACACCATATATTTT. Translation: CASSLNSDRDYRSGNTIYF.